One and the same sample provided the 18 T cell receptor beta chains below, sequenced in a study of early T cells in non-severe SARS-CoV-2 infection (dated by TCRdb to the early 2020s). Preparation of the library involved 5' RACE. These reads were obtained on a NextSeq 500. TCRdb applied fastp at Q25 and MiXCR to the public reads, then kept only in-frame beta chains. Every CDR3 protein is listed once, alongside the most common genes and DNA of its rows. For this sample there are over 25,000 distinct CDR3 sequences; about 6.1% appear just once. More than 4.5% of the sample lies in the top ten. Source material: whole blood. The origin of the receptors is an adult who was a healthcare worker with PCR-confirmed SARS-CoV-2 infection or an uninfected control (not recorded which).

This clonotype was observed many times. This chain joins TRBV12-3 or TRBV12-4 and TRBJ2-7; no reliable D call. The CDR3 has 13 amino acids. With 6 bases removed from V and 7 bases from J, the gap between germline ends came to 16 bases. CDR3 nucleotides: TGTGCCAGCAGGGGGTGGACGGCGGCGGAGCAGTACTTC. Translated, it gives CASRGWTAAEQYF.

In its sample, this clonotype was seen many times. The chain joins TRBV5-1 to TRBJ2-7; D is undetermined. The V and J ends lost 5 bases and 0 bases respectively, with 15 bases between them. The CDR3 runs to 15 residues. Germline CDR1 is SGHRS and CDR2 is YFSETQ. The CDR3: CASRLGPMSSYEQYF. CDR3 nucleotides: TGCGCCAGCAGGTTAGGTCCGATGAGCTCCTACGAGCAGTACTTC. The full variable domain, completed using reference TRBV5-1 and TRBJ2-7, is KAGVTQTPRYLIKTRGQQVTLSCSPISGHRSVSWYQQTPGQGLQFLFEYFSETQRNKGNFPGRFSGRQFSNSRSEMNVSTLELGDSALYLCASRLGPMSSYEQYFGPGTRLTVT.

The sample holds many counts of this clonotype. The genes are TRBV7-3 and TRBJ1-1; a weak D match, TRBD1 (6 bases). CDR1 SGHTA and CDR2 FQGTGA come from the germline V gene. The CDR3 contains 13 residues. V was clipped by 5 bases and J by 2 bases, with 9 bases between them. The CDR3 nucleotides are TGTGCCAGCAGCAAGACAGGTAACACTGAAGCTTTCTTT. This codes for CASSKTGNTEAFF.

Here the CDR3 DNA reads TGTGCCAGCAGCCCACACTTTGCGGCGGCGACAGATACGCAGTATTTT. This codes for CASSPHFAAATDTQYF. This sequence joins TRBV7-6 and TRBJ2-3; D is uncertain. The germline gives CDR1 SGHVS, CDR2 FNYEAQ. The V end lost 5 bases, the J end lost 3 bases, and 18 bases lay between the germline ends. The CDR3 is 16 amino acids.

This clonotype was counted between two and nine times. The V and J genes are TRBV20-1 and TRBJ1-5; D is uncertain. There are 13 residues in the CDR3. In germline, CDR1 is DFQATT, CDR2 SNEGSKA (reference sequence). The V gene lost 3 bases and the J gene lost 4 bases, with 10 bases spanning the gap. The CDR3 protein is CSASRRSNQPQHF. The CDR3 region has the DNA TGCAGTGCTAGTAGGCGGAGTAATCAGCCCCAGCATTTT.

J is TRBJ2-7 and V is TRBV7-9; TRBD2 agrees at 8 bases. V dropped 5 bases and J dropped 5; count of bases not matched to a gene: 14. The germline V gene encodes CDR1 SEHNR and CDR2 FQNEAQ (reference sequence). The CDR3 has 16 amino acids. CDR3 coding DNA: TGTGCCAGCAGCCCTAGCGGGTCAAGAAACACCAACGAGCAGTACTTC. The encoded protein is CASSPSGSRNTNEQYF.

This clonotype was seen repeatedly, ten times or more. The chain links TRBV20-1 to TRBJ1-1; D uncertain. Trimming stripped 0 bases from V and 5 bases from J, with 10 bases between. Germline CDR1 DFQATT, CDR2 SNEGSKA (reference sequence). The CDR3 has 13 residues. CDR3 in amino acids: CSARDVRVTEAFF. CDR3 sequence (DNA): TGCAGTGCTAGAGATGTAAGAGTAACTGAAGCTTTCTTT.

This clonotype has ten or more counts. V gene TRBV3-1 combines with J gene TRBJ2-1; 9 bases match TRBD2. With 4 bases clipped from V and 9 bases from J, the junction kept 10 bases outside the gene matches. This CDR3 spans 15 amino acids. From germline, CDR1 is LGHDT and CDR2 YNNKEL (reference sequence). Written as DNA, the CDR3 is TGTGCCAGCAGCCCTCGGGGAAGCGGGGGGAGTGAGCAGTTCTTC. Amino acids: CASSPRGSGGSEQFF.

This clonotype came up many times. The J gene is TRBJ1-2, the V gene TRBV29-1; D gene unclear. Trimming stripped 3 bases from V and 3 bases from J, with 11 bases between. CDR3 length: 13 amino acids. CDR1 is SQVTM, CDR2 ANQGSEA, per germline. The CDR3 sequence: CSVEARRDYGYTF. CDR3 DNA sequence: TGCAGCGTTGAGGCTCGGAGGGACTATGGCTACACCTTC.

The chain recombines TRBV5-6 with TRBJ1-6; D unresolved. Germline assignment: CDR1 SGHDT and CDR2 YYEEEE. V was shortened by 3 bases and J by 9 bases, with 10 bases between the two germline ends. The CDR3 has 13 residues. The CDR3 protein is CASSSGVSSPLHF. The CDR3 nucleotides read TGTGCCAGCAGCTCCGGGGTAAGTTCACCCCTCCACTTT.

CDR3 region: CASSPGDRNQPQHF. Here the CDR3 DNA reads TGTGCCAGCAGCCCCGGTGACCGGAATCAGCCCCAGCATTTT. The chain joins TRBV28 to TRBJ1-5, with D hard to call. Germline values: CDR1 MDHEN, CDR2 SYDVKM. This CDR3 is built from 14 residues. V was clipped by 6 bases and J by 4 bases, with 13 bases between them.

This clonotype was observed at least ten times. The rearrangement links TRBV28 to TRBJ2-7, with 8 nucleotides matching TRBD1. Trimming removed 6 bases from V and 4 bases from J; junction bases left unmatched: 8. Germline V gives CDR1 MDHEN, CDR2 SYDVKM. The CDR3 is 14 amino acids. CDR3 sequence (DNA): TGTGCCAGCAGCCTGACAGGGGACTCTTACGAGCAGTACTTC. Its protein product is CASSLTGDSYEQYF.

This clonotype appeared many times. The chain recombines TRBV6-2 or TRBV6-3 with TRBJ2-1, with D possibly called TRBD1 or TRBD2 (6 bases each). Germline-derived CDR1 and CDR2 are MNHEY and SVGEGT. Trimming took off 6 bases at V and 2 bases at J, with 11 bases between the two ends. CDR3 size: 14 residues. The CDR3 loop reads CASRPRGAYNEQFF. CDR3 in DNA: TGTGCCAGCAGGCCGAGGGGGGCCTACAATGAGCAGTTCTTC.

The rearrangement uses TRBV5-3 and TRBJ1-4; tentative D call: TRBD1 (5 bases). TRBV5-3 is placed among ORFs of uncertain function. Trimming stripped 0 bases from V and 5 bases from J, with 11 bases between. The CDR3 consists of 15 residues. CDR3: CARSLAGTPNEKLFF. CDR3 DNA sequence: TGTGCCAGAAGCTTGGCAGGGACTCCCAATGAAAAACTGTTTTTT.

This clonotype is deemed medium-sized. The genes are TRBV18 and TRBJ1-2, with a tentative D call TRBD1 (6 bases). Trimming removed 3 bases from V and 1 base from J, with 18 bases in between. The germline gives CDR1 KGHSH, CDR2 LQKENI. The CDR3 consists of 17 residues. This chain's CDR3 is CASSPYGTSGFNYGYTF. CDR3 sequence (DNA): TGTGCCAGCTCACCTTACGGGACAAGCGGGTTTAACTATGGCTACACCTTC.

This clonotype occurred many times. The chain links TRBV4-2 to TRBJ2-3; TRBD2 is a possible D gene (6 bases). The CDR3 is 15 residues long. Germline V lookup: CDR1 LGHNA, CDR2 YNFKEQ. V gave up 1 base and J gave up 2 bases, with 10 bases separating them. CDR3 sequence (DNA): TGTGCCAGCAGCCAAGGTAGCGGAAACACAGATACGCAGTATTTT. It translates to CASSQGSGNTDTQYF.

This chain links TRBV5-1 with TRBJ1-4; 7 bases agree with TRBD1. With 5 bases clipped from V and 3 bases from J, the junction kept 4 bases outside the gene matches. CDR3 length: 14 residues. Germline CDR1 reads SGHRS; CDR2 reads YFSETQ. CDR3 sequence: CASSLRGPNEKLFF. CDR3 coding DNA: TGCGCCAGCAGTTTGAGGGGGCCTAATGAAAAACTGTTTTTT.

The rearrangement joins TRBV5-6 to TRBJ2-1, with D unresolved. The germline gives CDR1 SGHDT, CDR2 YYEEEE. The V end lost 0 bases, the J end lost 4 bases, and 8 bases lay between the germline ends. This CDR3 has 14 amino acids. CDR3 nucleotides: TGTGCCAGCAGCTTGGTAGGCACGTACAATGAGCAGTTCTTC. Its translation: CASSLVGTYNEQFF. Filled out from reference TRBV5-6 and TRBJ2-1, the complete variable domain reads DAGVTQSPTHLIKTRGQQVTLRCSPKSGHDTVSWYQQALGQGPQFIFQYYEEEERQRGNFPDRFSGHQFPNYSSELNVNALLLGDSALYLCASSLVGTYNEQFFGPGTRLTVL.